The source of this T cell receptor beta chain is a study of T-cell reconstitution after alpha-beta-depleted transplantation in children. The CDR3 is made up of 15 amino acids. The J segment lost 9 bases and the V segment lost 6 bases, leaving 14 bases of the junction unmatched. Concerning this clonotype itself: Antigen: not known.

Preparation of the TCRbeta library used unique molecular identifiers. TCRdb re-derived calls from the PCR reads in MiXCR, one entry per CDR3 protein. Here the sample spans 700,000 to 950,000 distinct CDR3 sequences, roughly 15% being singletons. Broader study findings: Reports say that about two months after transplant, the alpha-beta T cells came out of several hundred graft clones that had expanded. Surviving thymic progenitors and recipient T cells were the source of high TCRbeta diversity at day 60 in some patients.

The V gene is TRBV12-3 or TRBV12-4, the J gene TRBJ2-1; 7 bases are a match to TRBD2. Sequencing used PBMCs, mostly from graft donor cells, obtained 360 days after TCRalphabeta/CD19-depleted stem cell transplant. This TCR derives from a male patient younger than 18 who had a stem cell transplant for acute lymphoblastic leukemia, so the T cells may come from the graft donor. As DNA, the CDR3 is TGTGCCAGCAGCTCCCGACTAGCTGATCGGGGTGAGCAGTTCTTC. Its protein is CASSSRLADRGEQFF.